The present TCR beta chain was sequenced within a study of T cell responses to AZD1222 COVID-19 vaccine. Assay used: immunoSEQ multiplex PCR; TCRdb lists only in-frame clones, some missing. The sample includes 130,000 to 150,000 clones, around 90% of them seen just once. Germline CDR1 and CDR2: SQVTM and ANQGSEA. The CDR3 length is 14 residues. Trimming cost V 5 bases and J 2 bases; bases outside gene matches: 9. This clone has a handful of counts. This sample includes further DNA sequences coding for the same CDR3. The starting material was peripheral blood, obtained 28 days after the second dose of the MenACWY control vaccine. V usage is TRBV29-1 and J usage is TRBJ2-7; 7 bases are a match to TRBD1. The TCR comes from an adult who received the MenACWY meningococcal vaccine as a control. CDR3 loop: CSVSTRDRAYEQYF. CDR3 DNA: TGCAGCGTTTCGACCCGGGACAGAGCCTACGAGCAGTACTTC.